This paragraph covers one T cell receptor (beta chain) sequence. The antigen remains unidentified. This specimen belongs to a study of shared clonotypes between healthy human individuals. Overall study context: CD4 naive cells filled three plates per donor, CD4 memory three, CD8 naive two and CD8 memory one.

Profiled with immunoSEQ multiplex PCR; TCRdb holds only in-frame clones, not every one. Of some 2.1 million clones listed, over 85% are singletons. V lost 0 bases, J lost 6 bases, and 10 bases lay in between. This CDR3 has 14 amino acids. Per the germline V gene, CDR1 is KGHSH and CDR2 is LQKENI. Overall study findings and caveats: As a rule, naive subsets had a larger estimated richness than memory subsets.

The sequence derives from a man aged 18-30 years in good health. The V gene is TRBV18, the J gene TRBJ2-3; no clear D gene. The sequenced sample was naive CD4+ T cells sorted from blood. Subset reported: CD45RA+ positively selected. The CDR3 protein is CASSPPPSRDTQYF. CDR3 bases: TGTGCCAGCTCACCACCTCCATCGAGGGATACGCAGTATTTT.